The clone carrying this TCR beta chain was detected ten times or more. Using a J-beta primer mix together with a sample-barcoded 5' primer, a second PCR was run for roughly 6 to 11 cycles. TCRdb used MiXCR to reprocess the 5' RACE reads, holding one entry per CDR3 protein. The data hold 800,000 to 950,000 distinct CDR3 sequences, with under 35% observed a single time. Trimming removed 4 bases at V and 1 base at J, with 7 bases between. The CDR3 sequence is 13 residues long. CDR1 is ENHRY, CDR2 SYGVKD, per germline. The data derive from a study of blood T cells in healthy people across ages. These same data were also listed under a study on T cells of mothers and their children.

The sequencing sample was made of blood. This TCR was sampled from a woman in her 40s in good health. The J gene is TRBJ2-5, the V gene TRBV10-3; D is undetermined. The CDR3 region is CAISVGFQETQYF. The CDR3 nucleotides read TGTGCCATCAGTGTTGGGTTCCAAGAGACCCAGTACTTC.